What follows are 12 T cell receptor beta chains derived from one specimen sequenced in a study of control samples from healthy donors and cancer patients. TCRdb's table, derived via immunoSEQ multiplex PCR, lists solely in-frame clones and lacks some. Among 400,000 to 450,000 clones, approximately 90% were seen once, and the ten largest hold 6% to 7%. The sequencing sample was made of PBMCs. These receptors all come from a man in his forties with head and neck cancer.

The chain employs TRBV19 and TRBJ1-1, with 7 nucleotides matching TRBD1. Trimming at V came to 3 bases and at J to 7 bases, leaving 5 bases not matched to a gene. CDR3 length: 13 amino acids. Germline lookup yields CDR1 LNHDA and CDR2 SQIVND (reference sequence). The CDR3 spells CASSIQQGYEAFF. The DNA for the CDR3 is TGTGCCAGTAGTATTCAACAGGGGTATGAAGCTTTCTTT.

In its sample, this clone was seen a few times. The chain is built from TRBV5-6 and TRBJ2-7; D unresolved. Germline CDR1 and CDR2: SGHDT and YYEEEE. This CDR3 has 12 amino acids. V was shortened by 1 base and J by 5 bases, with 7 bases between the two germline ends. This CDR3 is CASSLSGDEQYF. Here the CDR3 DNA reads TGTGCCAGCAGCTTGTCTGGGGACGAGCAGTACTTC.

The genes are TRBV27 and TRBJ1-4; 7 bases map to TRBD1. The trim removed 6 bases at V and 2 bases at J, leaving 15 bases unmatched. In germline, CDR1 is MNHEY, CDR2 SMNVEV (reference sequence). The CDR3 sequence is 18 residues long. CDR3 sequence reads: CASRRQGGSFGTNEKLFF. DNA for the CDR3: TGTGCCAGCAGAAGACAGGGCGGATCCTTCGGCACTAATGAAAAACTGTTTTTT.

The V and J genes are TRBV28 and TRBJ2-3, with TRBD2 as a possible D gene (6 bases). In germline, CDR1 is MDHEN, CDR2 SYDVKM. Trimming removed 3 bases at V and 2 bases at J, with 12 bases between. This CDR3 comprises 15 residues. CDR3 sequence (DNA): TGTGCCAGCAGTTTTAGCCGGGGGACCACAGATACGCAGTATTTT. It translates to CASSFSRGTTDTQYF.

The rearrangement uses TRBV10-2 and TRBJ2-2, with TRBD1 as a possible D gene (6 bases). In germline, CDR1 is WSHSY, CDR2 SAAADI. The CDR3 consists of 14 residues. V was pared by 4 bases and J by 5 bases, with 11 bases between. The DNA of the CDR3 is TGCGCCAGCAGTGTAGGGACATTGACCGGGGAGCTGTTTTTT. Protein: CASSVGTLTGELFF.

The J gene is TRBJ1-6, the V gene TRBV7-2; D call uncertain. The germline gives CDR1 SGHTA, CDR2 FQGNSA. CDR3 length equals 17 residues. V was shortened by 3 bases and J by 6 bases, with 18 bases between the two germline ends. CDR3 region: CASSFILSTVGNSPLHF. Written as DNA, the CDR3 is TGTGCCAGCAGCTTTATCTTATCGACTGTTGGTAATTCACCCCTCCACTTT.

The CDR3 nucleotides are TGTGCCAGCAGCTCACCCGGGACAGGGCTTTCTTACTACAATGAGCAGTTCTTC. Translation: CASSSPGTGLSYYNEQFF. The rearrangement joins TRBV7-6 to TRBJ2-1; 9 bases align to TRBD1. CDR1 is SGHVS, CDR2 FNYEAQ, per germline. With 4 bases clipped from V and 3 bases from J, the junction kept 13 bases outside the gene matches. This CDR3 has 18 residues.

V usage is TRBV28 and J usage is TRBJ1-3, with TRBD1 matching 7 bases. The CDR3 covers 15 residues. With 5 bases clipped from V and 1 base from J, the junction kept 5 bases outside the gene matches. Germline CDR1 reads MDHEN; CDR2 reads SYDVKM. CDR3 in amino acids: CASSDRVGSGNTIYF. CDR3 nucleotides: TGTGCCAGCAGTGACAGGGTCGGATCTGGAAACACCATATATTTT.

This sequence joins TRBV6-4 and TRBJ2-1; 9 nucleotides agree with TRBD2. This CDR3 region has 15 residues. V shed 4 bases and J 8 bases; nucleotides not matched to a gene: 9. Germline-derived CDR1 and CDR2 are MRHNA and SNTAGT. The CDR3 DNA sequence: TGTGCCAGCAGTGCGAATAGCGGGAGTTACGATGAGCAGTTCTTC. It yields the protein CASSANSGSYDEQFF.

The rearrangement joins TRBV27 to TRBJ2-1; D not certain. The V gene's germline CDR1 is MNHEY and CDR2 SMNVEV (reference sequence). This CDR3 contains 18 residues. Trimming pared 2 bases from V and 0 bases from J, leaving 17 bases between. CDR3 sequence reads: CASSLRLSAHSSYNEQFF. CDR3 DNA: TGTGCCAGCAGTTTAAGGTTGTCAGCCCATAGCTCCTACAATGAGCAGTTCTTC.

This clone was detected only once. This chain uses TRBV6-1 with TRBJ2-5; D gene uncertain. The germline V and J ends were trimmed by 2 bases and 5 bases, with 9 bases remaining between them. CDR1 and CDR2 (germline): MNHNS, SASEGT. The CDR3 is 13 residues long. CDR3 loop: CASSEWYTETQYF. CDR3 nucleotide sequence: TGTGCCAGCAGTGAATGGTACACGGAGACCCAGTACTTC.

V usage is TRBV11-2 and J usage is TRBJ1-1; D call uncertain. V dropped 5 bases and J dropped 4 bases, with 11 bases sitting between them. Germline V lookup: CDR1 SGHAT, CDR2 FQNNGV. The CDR3 contains 13 residues. The CDR3 DNA sequence: TGTGCCAGCAGCCCACATTTGGTCACTGAAGCTTTCTTT. This sequence encodes CASSPHLVTEAFF.